This T cell receptor (beta chain) was sequenced in a study of blood T cells in healthy people across ages. For the study at large: T cells yielded about one barcoded beta molecule per two cells through template switching.

Caucasian, healthy and from Russia, the donors were aged between roughly 6 and 100. The amount of total RNA extracted per sample was at least 6 micrograms. Primers used in a second PCR of about 7 to 12 cycles were a sample-barcoded 5' primer and a J-beta primer mix. The authors tagged each cDNA molecule using a template-switch adaptor with 12 random nucleotides. From the 5' RACE reads, TCRdb called clonotypes with MiXCR, one entry per CDR3 protein. The sample lists roughly 1.5 million distinct CDR3 sequences, roughly two fifths seen once, with approximately 4% in the top ten. This clonotype was counted between two and nine times. The germline V gene has CDR1 MNHEY and CDR2 SVGEGT. The CDR3 covers 15 residues. V shed 6 bases and J 0 bases; nucleotides not matched to a gene: 5.

The material sequenced was blood. The source is a woman aged 18 to 35 in good health. V and J are TRBV6-2 or TRBV6-3 and TRBJ2-1; 7 bases map to TRBD2. The CDR3 region has the DNA TGTGCCAGCAGATTCCAGCGGGGCTCCTACAATGAGCAGTTCTTC. It translates to CASRFQRGSYNEQFF.